This entry describes one TCR beta chain. Its antigen remains unknown. CDR3 length: 14 residues. The J segment lost 16 bases and the V segment lost 3 bases, leaving 14 bases of the junction unmatched. CDR1 and CDR2 from the germline V gene are MGHRA and YSYEKL. TCRdb's copy holds only in-frame clones and misses some; the assay was immunoSEQ multiplex PCR. The sample has under 20,000 clones; 90% are singletons. This sample stems from a study of OX40 agonist ivuxolimab in advanced cancers. Overall study: Ivuxolimab, an agonist antibody against OX40 (CD134), was given to patients. Participants averaged approximately 61 years of age (range about 23 to 79) and were around 80% male.

Study-wide results and limits: CD8+ T cells (on average) carried more expanded clones than CD4+ T cells.

This chain links TRBV4-1 with TRBJ2-1; TRBD1 matches at 8 bases. The origin of this receptor is an adult with an advanced solid tumor such as melanoma, head and neck, liver or kidney cancer. Sequenced here: CD4+ or CD8+ T cells sorted from blood, sampled in a trial of the OX40 agonist ivuxolimab. CDR3 region: CASSHGDRGPHRFF. The CDR3 nucleotides read TGCGCCAGCAGCCATGGTGACAGGGGCCCTCACCGCTTCTTC.